This T cell receptor beta chain was captured by sequencing in a study of cytomegalovirus exposure and HLA in healthy donors. The PCR contained 60 Vbeta and 13 Jbeta primers. Sequencing used immunoSEQ multiplex PCR; TCRdb keeps in-frame clones, though not all of them. In the table there are more than 90,000 clones, nearly 80% of which are singletons. Regarding the study as a whole: CMV serostatus was the sole immune exposure data available. Researchers catalogued approximately 170 TCR beta chains as cytomegalovirus-associated. In a later analysis, TCR beta V- and J-gene trimming showed a link to a missense DCLRE1C variant. Further analysis, carried out later, found HLA-associated TCR beta chains more clonally expanded than equally common other chains.

About this clone: Its antigen is not known.

This TCR derives from a woman in her thirties or forties in good health and CMV-seropositive. The sample taken for sequencing was PBMCs.

CDR3 nucleotide sequence: TGTGCCAGCAGCATCGTCAGCGGGAGTGGCACAGATACGCAGTATTTT. Translated, it gives CASSIVSGSGTDTQYF. This rearrangement joins TRBV5-6 to TRBJ2-3; 8 nucleotides line up with TRBD2. The CDR3 contains 16 residues. V gave up 4 bases and J gave up 1 base; unmatched junction bases: 8. Looked up from germline, CDR1 is SGHDT and CDR2 is YYEEEE.